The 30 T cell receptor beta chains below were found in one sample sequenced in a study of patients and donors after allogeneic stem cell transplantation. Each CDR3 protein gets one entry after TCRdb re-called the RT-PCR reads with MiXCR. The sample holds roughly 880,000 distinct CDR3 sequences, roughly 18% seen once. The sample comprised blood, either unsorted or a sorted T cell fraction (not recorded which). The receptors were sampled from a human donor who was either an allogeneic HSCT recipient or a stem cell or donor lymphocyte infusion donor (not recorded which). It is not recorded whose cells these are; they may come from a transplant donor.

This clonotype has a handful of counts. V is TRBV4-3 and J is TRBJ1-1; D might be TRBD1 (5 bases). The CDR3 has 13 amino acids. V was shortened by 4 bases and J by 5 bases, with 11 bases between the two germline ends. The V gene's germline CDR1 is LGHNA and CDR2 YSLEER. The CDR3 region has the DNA TGCGCCAGCAGCCCCCGGGGGTGGACTGAAGCTTTCTTT. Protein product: CASSPRGWTEAFF.

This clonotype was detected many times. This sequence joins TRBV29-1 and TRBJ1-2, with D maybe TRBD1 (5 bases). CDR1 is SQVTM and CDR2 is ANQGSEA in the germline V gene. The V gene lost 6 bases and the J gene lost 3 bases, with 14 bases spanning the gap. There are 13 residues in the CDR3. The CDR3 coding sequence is TGCAGCGTCCGCCGGGGGAAACACTATGGCTACACCTTC. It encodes CSVRRGKHYGYTF. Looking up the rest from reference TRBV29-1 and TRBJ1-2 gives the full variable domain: SAVISQKPSRDICQRGTSLTIQCQVDSQVTMMFWYRQQPGQSLTLIATANQGSEATYESGFVIDKFPISRPNLTFSTLTVSNMSPEDSSIYLCSVRRGKHYGYTFGSGTRLTVV.

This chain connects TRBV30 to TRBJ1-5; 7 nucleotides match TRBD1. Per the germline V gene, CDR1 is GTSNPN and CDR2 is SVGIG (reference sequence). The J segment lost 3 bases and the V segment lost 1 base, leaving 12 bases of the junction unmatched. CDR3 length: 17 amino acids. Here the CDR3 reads CAWSGGQPQKFNQPQHF. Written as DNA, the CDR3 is TGTGCCTGGAGTGGGGGACAGCCGCAAAAGTTCAATCAGCCCCAGCATTTT.

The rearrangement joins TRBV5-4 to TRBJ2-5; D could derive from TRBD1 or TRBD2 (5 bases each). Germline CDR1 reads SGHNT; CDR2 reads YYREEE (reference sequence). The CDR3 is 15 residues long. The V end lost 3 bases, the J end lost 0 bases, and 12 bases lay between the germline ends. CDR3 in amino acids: CASSSGDRNQETQYF. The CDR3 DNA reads TGTGCCAGCAGCTCCGGGGACCGCAACCAAGAGACCCAGTACTTC.

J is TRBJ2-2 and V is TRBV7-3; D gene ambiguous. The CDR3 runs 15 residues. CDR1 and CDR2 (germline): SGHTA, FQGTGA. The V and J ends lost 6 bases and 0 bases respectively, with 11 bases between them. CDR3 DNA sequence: TGTGCCAGCAGTCCTATAACTGCGAACACCGGGGAGCTGTTTTTT. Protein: CASSPITANTGELFF.

CDR3 region: CASSLDRGPYSYEQYF. CDR3 coding DNA: TGTGCCAGCAGCTTAGATCGGGGGCCCTACTCCTACGAGCAGTACTTC. This sequence joins TRBV7-8 and TRBJ2-7; the D call may be TRBD1 or TRBD2 (6 bases each). Deletions cut 1 base from V and 0 bases from J, with 13 bases between. This CDR3 region has 16 residues. Germline V gene data show CDR1 as SGHVS and CDR2 as FQNEAQ.

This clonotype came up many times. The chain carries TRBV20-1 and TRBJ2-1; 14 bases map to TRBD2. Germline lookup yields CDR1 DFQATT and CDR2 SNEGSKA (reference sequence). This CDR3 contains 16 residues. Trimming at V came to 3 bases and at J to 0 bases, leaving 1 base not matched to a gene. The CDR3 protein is CSASGTSGSSYNEQFF. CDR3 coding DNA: TGCAGTGCTAGCGGGACTAGCGGGAGCTCCTACAATGAGCAGTTCTTC.

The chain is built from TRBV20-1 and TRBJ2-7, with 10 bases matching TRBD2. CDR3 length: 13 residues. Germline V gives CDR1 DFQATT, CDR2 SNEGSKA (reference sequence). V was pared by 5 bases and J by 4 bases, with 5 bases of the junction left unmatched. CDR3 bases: TGCAGTGCTCGACTAGCGGGCAGGTACGAGCAGTACTTC. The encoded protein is CSARLAGRYEQYF.

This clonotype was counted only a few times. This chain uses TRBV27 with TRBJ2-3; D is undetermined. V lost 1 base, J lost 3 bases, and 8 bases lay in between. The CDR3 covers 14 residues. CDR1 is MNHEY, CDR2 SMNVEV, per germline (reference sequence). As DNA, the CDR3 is TGTGCCAGCAGTTTATTTCCCGGGACAGATACGCAGTATTTT. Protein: CASSLFPGTDTQYF.

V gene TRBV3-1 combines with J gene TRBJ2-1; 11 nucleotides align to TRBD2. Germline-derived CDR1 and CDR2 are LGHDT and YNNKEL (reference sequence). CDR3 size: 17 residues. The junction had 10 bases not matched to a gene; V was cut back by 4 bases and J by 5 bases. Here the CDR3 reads CASSPDPLAGVNNEQFF. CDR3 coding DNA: TGTGCCAGCAGCCCGGACCCACTAGCGGGAGTCAACAATGAGCAGTTCTTC.

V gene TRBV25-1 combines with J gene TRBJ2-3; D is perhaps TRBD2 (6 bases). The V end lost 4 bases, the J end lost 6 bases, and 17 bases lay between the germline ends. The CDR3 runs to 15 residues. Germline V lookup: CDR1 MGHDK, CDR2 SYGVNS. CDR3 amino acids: CASSARGTGRDTQYF. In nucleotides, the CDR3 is TGTGCCAGCAGTGCCAGAGGGACGGGGAGGGATACGCAGTATTTT. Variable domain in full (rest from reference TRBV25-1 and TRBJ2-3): EADIYQTPRYLVIGTGKKITLECSQTMGHDKMYWYQQDPGMELHLIHYSYGVNSTEKGDLSSESTVSRIRTEHFPLTLESARPSHTSQYLCASSARGTGRDTQYFGPGTRLTVL.

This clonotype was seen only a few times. CDR3 in DNA: TGTGCCAGCTCACCACTGGTCCTAAGGGGACAGGGGGCCACATACCAAGAGACCCAGTACTTC. This sequence encodes CASSPLVLRGQGATYQETQYF. The genes are TRBV18 and TRBJ2-5, with 12 bases aligning to TRBD1. Trimming removed 1 base from V and 0 bases from J; junction bases left unmatched: 15. The CDR3 extends over 21 amino acids. The germline V gene has CDR1 KGHSH and CDR2 LQKENI.

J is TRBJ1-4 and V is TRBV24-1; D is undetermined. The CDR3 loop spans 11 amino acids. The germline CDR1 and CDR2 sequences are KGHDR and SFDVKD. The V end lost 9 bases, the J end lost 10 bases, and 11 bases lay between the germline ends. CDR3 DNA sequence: TGTGCCACCGGAAGTAAGGGAAAACTGTTTTTT. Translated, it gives CATGSKGKLFF.

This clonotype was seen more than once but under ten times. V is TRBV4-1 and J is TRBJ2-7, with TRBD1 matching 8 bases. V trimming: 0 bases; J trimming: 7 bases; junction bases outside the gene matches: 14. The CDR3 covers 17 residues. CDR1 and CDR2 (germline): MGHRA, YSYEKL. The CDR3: CASSQEPWQGATDEQYF. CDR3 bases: TGCGCCAGCAGCCAAGAACCCTGGCAGGGGGCGACGGATGAGCAGTACTTC.

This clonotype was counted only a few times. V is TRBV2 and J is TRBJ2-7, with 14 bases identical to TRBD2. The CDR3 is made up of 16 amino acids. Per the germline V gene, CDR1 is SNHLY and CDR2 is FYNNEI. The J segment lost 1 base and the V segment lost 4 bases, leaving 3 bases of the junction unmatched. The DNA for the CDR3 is TGTGCCAGCAGTGGAGGGACTAGCGGGAGATCCTACGAGCAGTACTTC. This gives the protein CASSGGTSGRSYEQYF.

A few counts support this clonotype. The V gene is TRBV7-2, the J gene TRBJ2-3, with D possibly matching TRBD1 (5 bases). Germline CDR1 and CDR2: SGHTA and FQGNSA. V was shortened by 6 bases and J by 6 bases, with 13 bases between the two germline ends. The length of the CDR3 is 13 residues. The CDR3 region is CASRPIPGDTQYF. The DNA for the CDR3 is TGTGCCAGCAGACCGATTCCAGGGGATACGCAGTATTTT.

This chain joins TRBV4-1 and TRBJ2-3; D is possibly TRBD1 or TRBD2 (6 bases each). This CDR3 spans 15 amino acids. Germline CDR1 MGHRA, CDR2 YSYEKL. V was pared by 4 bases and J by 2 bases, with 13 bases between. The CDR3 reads CASSRGAEDTDTQYF. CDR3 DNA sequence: TGCGCCAGCAGCCGGGGGGCGGAGGACACAGATACGCAGTATTTT.

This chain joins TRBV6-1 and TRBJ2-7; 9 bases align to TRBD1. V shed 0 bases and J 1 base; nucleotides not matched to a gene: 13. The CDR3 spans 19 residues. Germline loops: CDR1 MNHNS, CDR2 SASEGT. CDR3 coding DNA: TGTGCCAGCAGTGAAGCCCCTGGGGGGACAGGGACTACGTCCTACGAGCAGTACTTC. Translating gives CASSEAPGGTGTTSYEQYF.

The CDR3 nucleotides are TGCGCCAGCAGCTTGATTTCAGGGAACGAGCAGTACTTC. Its translation: CASSLISGNEQYF. This chain links TRBV5-1 with TRBJ2-7, with D possibly being TRBD1 (5 bases). CDR1 is SGHRS, CDR2 YFSETQ, per germline. The V gene lost 1 base and the J gene lost 5 bases, with 10 bases spanning the gap. The CDR3 spans 13 residues. Variable domain in full (rest from reference TRBV5-1 and TRBJ2-7): KAGVTQTPRYLIKTRGQQVTLSCSPISGHRSVSWYQQTPGQGLQFLFEYFSETQRNKGNFPGRFSGRQFSNSRSEMNVSTLELGDSALYLCASSLISGNEQYFGPGTRLTVT.

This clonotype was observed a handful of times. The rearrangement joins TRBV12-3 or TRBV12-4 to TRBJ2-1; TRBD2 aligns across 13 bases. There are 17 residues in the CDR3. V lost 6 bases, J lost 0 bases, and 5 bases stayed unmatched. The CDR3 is CASRTGLAGTSYNEQFF. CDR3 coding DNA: TGTGCCAGCAGAACGGGACTAGCGGGGACCTCCTACAATGAGCAGTTCTTC.

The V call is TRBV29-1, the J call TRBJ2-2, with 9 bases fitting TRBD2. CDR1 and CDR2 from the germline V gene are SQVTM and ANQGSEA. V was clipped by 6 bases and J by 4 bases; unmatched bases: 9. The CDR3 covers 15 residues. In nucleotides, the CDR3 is TGCAGCGTCGATGTAGCGGGAGTAGGCACCGGGGAGCTGTTTTTT. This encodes CSVDVAGVGTGELFF.

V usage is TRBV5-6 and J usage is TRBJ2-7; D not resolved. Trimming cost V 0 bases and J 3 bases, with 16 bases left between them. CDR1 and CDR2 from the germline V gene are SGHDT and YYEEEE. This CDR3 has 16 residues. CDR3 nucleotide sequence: TGTGCCAGCAGCTTGGTGGCAGATCTCATCGGCTACGAGCAGTACTTC. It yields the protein CASSLVADLIGYEQYF. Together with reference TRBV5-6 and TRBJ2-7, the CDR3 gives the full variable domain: DAGVTQSPTHLIKTRGQQVTLRCSPKSGHDTVSWYQQALGQGPQFIFQYYEEEERQRGNFPDRFSGHQFPNYSSELNVNALLLGDSALYLCASSLVADLIGYEQYFGPGTRLTVT.

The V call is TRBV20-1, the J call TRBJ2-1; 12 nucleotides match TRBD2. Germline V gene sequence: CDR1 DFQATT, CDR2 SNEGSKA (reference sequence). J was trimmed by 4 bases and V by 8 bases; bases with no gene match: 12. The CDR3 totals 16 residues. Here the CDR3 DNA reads TGCAGTCCTGGGACTAGCGGGCTCGGGGCTTACAATGAGCAGTTCTTC. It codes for CSPGTSGLGAYNEQFF.

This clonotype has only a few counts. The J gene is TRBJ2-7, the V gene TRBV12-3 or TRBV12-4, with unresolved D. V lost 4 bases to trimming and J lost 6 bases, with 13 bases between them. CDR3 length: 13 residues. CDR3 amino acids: CASSSKRRGEQYF. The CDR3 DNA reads TGTGCCAGCAGTTCCAAACGTAGAGGCGAGCAGTACTTC.

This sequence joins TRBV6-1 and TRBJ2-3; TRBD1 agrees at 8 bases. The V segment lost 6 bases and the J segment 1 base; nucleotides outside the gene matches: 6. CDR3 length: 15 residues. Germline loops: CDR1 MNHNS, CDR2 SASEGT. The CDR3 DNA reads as TGTGCCAGCAGCACCAGGGGGCCCGGCACAGATACGCAGTATTTT. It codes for CASSTRGPGTDTQYF.

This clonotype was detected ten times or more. The CDR3 loop reads CSARRGSGNEQFF. The DNA of the CDR3 is TGCAGTGCTAGGAGGGGCTCAGGGAATGAGCAGTTCTTC. This chain uses TRBV20-1 with TRBJ2-1; D possibly matches TRBD1 or TRBD2 (5 bases each). Deletions cut 3 bases from V and 7 bases from J, with 13 bases between. CDR1 and CDR2 (germline): DFQATT, SNEGSKA (reference sequence). This CDR3 is built from 13 residues.

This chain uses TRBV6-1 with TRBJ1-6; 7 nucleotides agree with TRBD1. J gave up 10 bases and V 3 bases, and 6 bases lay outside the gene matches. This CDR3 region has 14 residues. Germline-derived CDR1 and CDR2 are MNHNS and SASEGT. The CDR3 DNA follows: TGTGCCAGCAGTGACCGACAGGGAAGGTCACCCCTCCACTTT. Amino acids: CASSDRQGRSPLHF.

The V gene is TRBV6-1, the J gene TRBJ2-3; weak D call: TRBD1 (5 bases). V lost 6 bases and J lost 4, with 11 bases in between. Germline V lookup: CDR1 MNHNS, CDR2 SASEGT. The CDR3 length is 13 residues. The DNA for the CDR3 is TGTGCCAGCAGGCGAGGACAAGCAGATACGCAGTATTTT. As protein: CASRRGQADTQYF.

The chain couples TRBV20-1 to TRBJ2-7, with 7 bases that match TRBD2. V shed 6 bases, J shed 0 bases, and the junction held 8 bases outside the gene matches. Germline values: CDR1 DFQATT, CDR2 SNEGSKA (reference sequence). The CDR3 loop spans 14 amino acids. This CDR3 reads CSARPGGSSYEQYF. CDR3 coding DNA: TGCAGTGCCCGGCCGGGGGGAAGCTCCTACGAGCAGTACTTC.

This chain's CDR3 is CASSAWDSGNTIYF. The CDR3 bases are TGTGCCAGCAGCGCGTGGGACTCTGGAAACACCATATATTTT. The chain carries TRBV7-9 and TRBJ1-3; D is undetermined. The germline V and J ends were trimmed by 5 bases and 0 bases, with 8 bases remaining between them. Germline assignment: CDR1 SEHNR and CDR2 FQNEAQ (reference sequence). CDR3 length equals 14 residues.